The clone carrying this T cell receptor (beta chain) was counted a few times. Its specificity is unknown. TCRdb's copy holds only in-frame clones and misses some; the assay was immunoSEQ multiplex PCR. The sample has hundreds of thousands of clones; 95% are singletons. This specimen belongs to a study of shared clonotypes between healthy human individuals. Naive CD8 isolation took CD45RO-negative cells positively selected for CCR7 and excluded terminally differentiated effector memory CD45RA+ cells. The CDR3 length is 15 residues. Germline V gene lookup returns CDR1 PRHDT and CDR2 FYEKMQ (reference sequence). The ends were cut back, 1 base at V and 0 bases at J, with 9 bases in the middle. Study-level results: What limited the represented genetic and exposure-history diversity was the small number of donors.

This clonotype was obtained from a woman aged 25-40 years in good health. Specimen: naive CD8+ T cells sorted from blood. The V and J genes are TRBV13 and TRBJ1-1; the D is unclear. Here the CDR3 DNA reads TGTGCCAGCAGCTTAGCTGATCACATGAACACTGAAGCTTTCTTT. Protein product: CASSLADHMNTEAFF.